The 10 T cell receptor beta chains below all came from one sample that was sequenced in a study of OX40 agonist ivuxolimab in advanced cancers. Clones were read by immunoSEQ multiplex PCR, and TCRdb kept only the in-frame ones, dropping some. The sample has roughly 53,000 clones, roughly 84% seen once. Sequencing used CD4+ or CD8+ T cells sorted from blood, obtained in a trial of the OX40 agonist ivuxolimab. These receptors were collected from an adult with an advanced solid tumor such as melanoma, head and neck, liver or kidney cancer.

The V call is TRBV11-2, the J call TRBJ1-1, with a tentative D call TRBD1 (6 bases). CDR3 size: 15 residues. V was trimmed by 1 base and J by 3 bases, leaving 12 bases between them. Germline V gene data show CDR1 as SGHAT and CDR2 as FQNNGV. CDR3 in DNA: TGTGCCAGCAGCTTAGGAGCGGCAGGGGACACTGAAGCTTTCTTT. This codes for CASSLGAAGDTEAFF.

The J gene is TRBJ2-5, the V gene TRBV2; 14 bases fit TRBD2. The length of the CDR3 is 15 residues. Unmatched junction bases numbered 5, after V lost 7 bases and J lost 4 bases. Germline CDR1 reads SNHLY; CDR2 reads FYNNEI. In nucleotides, the CDR3 is TGTGCCAGCACCGGGACTAGCGGGAGTGGAGAGACCCAGTACTTC. Protein product: CASTGTSGSGETQYF.

This clone was seen only a few times. This chain joins TRBV28 and TRBJ2-7; tentative D call: TRBD1 (8 bases). The ends were cut back, 5 bases at V and 4 bases at J, with 15 bases in the middle. This CDR3 contains 14 residues. Germline lookup yields CDR1 MDHEN and CDR2 SYDVKM. The CDR3, as DNA: TGTGCCAGCAGTAACACAGGGGGGGATTACGAGCAGTACTTC. It translates to CASSNTGGDYEQYF. Combining the CDR3 with reference TRBV28 and TRBJ2-7 gives the whole variable domain DVKVTQSSRYLVKRTGEKVFLECVQDMDHENMFWYRQDPGLGLRLIYFSYDVKMKEKGDIPEGYSVSREKKERFSLILESASTNQTSMYLCASSNTGGDYEQYFGPGTRLTVT.

The V gene is TRBV6-9, the J gene TRBJ2-7; 7 bases align to TRBD1. This CDR3 contains 14 residues. V trimming: 3 bases; J trimming: 2 bases; junction bases outside the gene matches: 4. Germline loops: CDR1 MNHGY, CDR2 SVAAGI. CDR3 loop: CASSYLGQTYEQYF. In DNA, the CDR3 is TGTGCCAGCAGTTACTTGGGACAGACCTACGAGCAGTACTTC.

The gene calls are TRBV7-2 and TRBJ2-7, with 12 bases identical to TRBD2. The CDR3 totals 17 residues. The V and J ends lost 0 bases and 0 bases, in that order; junction bases with no gene match: 3. Germline values: CDR1 SGHTA, CDR2 FQGNSA. Here the CDR3 reads CASSLAGTSGRSYEQYF. The CDR3 DNA reads TGTGCCAGCAGCTTAGCGGGGACTAGCGGGCGCTCCTACGAGCAGTACTTC.

The J gene is TRBJ2-7, the V gene TRBV2; possibly TRBD2 for D (5 bases). Germline V gene lookup returns CDR1 SNHLY and CDR2 FYNNEI. This CDR3 comprises 13 residues. The V gene lost 10 bases and the J gene lost 3 bases, with 16 bases spanning the gap. CDR3 protein: CANRGRLYYEQYF. Written as DNA, the CDR3 is TGTGCCAACCGCGGGCGGTTATACTACGAGCAGTACTTC.

The chain is built from TRBV5-1 and TRBJ2-7; no clear D gene. The CDR3 is 14 residues long. The V end lost 0 bases, the J end lost 4 bases, and 11 bases lay between the germline ends. The germline V gene has CDR1 SGHRS and CDR2 YFSETQ. The CDR3: CASSLEVGQYEQYF. The CDR3 DNA reads TGCGCCAGCAGCTTGGAGGTCGGGCAGTACGAGCAGTACTTC. Using reference TRBV5-1 and TRBJ2-7 for the parts outside the CDR3, the full variable domain is KAGVTQTPRYLIKTRGQQVTLSCSPISGHRSVSWYQQTPGQGLQFLFEYFSETQRNKGNFPGRFSGRQFSNSRSEMNVSTLELGDSALYLCASSLEVGQYEQYFGPGTRLTVT.

The rearrangement uses TRBV6-1 and TRBJ2-1; no firm D call. V dropped 3 bases and J dropped 8 bases, with 11 bases sitting between them. The CDR3 extends over 13 amino acids. CDR1 and CDR2 from the germline V gene are MNHNS and SASEGT. The CDR3 spells CASSDAVNYEQFF. Here the CDR3 DNA reads TGTGCCAGCAGTGACGCCGTTAACTATGAGCAGTTCTTC.

The V gene is TRBV7-8, the J gene TRBJ2-3; D may correspond to TRBD1 or TRBD2 (5 bases each). The CDR3 covers 16 residues. Looked up from germline, CDR1 is SGHVS and CDR2 is FQNEAQ. The germline V and J ends were trimmed by 0 bases and 0 bases, with 10 bases remaining between them. As DNA, the CDR3 is TGTGCCAGCAGCTTAGCGGGGGACCTTAGCACAGATACGCAGTATTTT. This translates into CASSLAGDLSTDTQYF.

This clone has more than one count but fewer than ten. V is TRBV11-1 and J is TRBJ2-5; D is unresolved. V was trimmed by 3 bases and J by 3 bases, leaving 8 bases between them. CDR3 length: 13 residues. CDR1 SGHAT and CDR2 FQDESV come from the germline V gene (reference sequence). The CDR3 reads CASSFGSKETQYF. CDR3 sequence (DNA): TGTGCCAGCAGCTTCGGCAGCAAAGAGACCCAGTACTTC.